A selection of T cell receptor beta chains follows, all from one sample in a study of OX40 agonist ivuxolimab in advanced cancers. Sequencing was performed with immunoSEQ multiplex PCR; in TCRdb, only in-frame clones are kept and a portion is missing. This sample has 35,000 to 45,000 clones; around 83% occur once, and the top ten carry 2.4%. The material sequenced was CD4+ or CD8+ T cells sorted from blood, taken in a trial of the OX40 agonist ivuxolimab. These receptors originate from an adult with an advanced solid tumor such as melanoma, head and neck, liver or kidney cancer. The CDR3 runs from the conserved cysteine through the conserved F or W. D genes are given only for firm matches. Clone size is given for some rows only: seen once, a few or many times, or a class if the clone is expanded.

cdr3_nt cdr3_aa d_call j_call clone_size v_call
TGTGCCAGCAGTGAAACCGGGACAGGGTCCCGAGAGCAGTACTTC CASSETGTGSREQYF TRBD1 TRBJ2-7 - TRBV6-1
TGTGCCAGCAGCTTGGAGTCGGCCTATGGCTACACCTTC CASSLESAYGYTF - TRBJ1-2 - TRBV5-4
TGTGCCAGCAGCTTCCCGGGGGCCTCCTACGAGCAGTACTTC CASSFPGASYEQYF - TRBJ2-7 - TRBV5-6
TGTGCCAGCAGCGTAGTGGGGACATCGAACACCGGGGAGCTGTTTTTT CASSVVGTSNTGELFF - TRBJ2-2 - TRBV9
TGTGCCAGCAGTCCGCGGACCACGTCCGGCTACACCTTC CASSPRTTSGYTF - TRBJ1-2 once TRBV11-2
TGTGCCAGCTCACCGGAACTTTTGGTGGCCGGCTATGGCTACACCTTC CASSPELLVAGYGYTF - TRBJ1-2 - TRBV18
TGCGCCAGCAGCTTGTCACAGACTAGCACAGATACGCAGTATTTT CASSLSQTSTDTQYF - TRBJ2-3 - TRBV5-1
TGTGCCATCAGTGGGACAGGGGAAGATGAAAAACTGTTTTTT CAISGTGEDEKLFF TRBD1 TRBJ1-4 - TRBV10-3
TGTGCCAGCAGCCCCCAAGCGGGGGGGGTAGAGACCCAGTACTTC CASSPQAGGVETQYF TRBD2 TRBJ2-5 - TRBV9
TGTGCCAGCAGCTTAGATAGTCAGGGGACCTACGAGCAGTACTTC CASSLDSQGTYEQYF - TRBJ2-7 - TRBV11-1
TGTGCCAGCAGCTTAAAGGGACAGGGGGCGGCTGAAGCTTTCTTT CASSLKGQGAAEAFF TRBD1 TRBJ1-1 once TRBV7-3
TGTGCCAGCAGCGTCATGCCCGGGGGCATGAACACTGAAGCTTTCTTT CASSVMPGGMNTEAFF - TRBJ1-1 once TRBV5-5
TGTGCCAGCAGCAAGGGGGGCTATGGCTACACCTTC CASSKGGYGYTF - TRBJ1-2 - TRBV4-2
TGTGCCAGCAGTGGGAATACTCCGGGACTAGCTCGGATTCTAAATGAGCAGTTCTTC CASSGNTPGLARILNEQFF TRBD2 TRBJ2-1 - TRBV6-1
TGTGCCAGCACCCAACAGGGGAGCTCCTATAATTCACCCCTCCACTTT CASTQQGSSYNSPLHF TRBD1 TRBJ1-6 - TRBV5-4
TGTGCCAGCAGTCCCGGACTAGGGGTCTGGAATGAGCAGTTCTTC CASSPGLGVWNEQFF TRBD2 TRBJ2-1 - TRBV27
TGTGCCTGGAGAAGGACAGCCGAAGCTTTCTTT CAWRRTAEAFF - TRBJ1-1 - TRBV30
TGTGCCAGCAGCTTAGGTCTAGAGGGCGAGCAGTACTTC CASSLGLEGEQYF - TRBJ2-7 - TRBV7-9
TGTGCCAGCAGCTCAGATTTTAAGGGGGGAACACCCTACGAGCAGTACTTC CASSSDFKGGTPYEQYF - TRBJ2-7 - TRBV7-3
TGTGCCACTGCAAGCGGGGCCCGGTACAATGAGCAGTTCTTC CATASGARYNEQFF TRBD2 TRBJ2-1 once TRBV6-1
TGCGCCAGCAGCCCCCCTGTATTAGGGGGTACGCAGTATTTT CASSPPVLGGTQYF - TRBJ2-3 - TRBV4-1
TGTGCCAGCAGTCTCCAACGGCAGGGGATCGACGAGCAGTACTTC CASSLQRQGIDEQYF - TRBJ2-7 - TRBV6-1
TGTGCCAGCAGCTTAGCGCCCCTAGCGGGGGGTACAGATACGCAGTATTTT CASSLAPLAGGTDTQYF TRBD2 TRBJ2-3 - TRBV7-2
TGTGCCAGCAGCTTGGGGACGGATAAACTGTTTTTT CASSLGTDKLFF - TRBJ1-4 few TRBV5-6
TGTGCCACCGGGGCAGGGGTCAGATACGAGCAGTACTTC CATGAGVRYEQYF - TRBJ2-7 few TRBV6-5
TGTGCCACCAACCTATTGGGGGGTGACGCGAACACCGGGGAGCTGTTTTTT CATNLLGGDANTGELFF - TRBJ2-2 - TRBV28
TGCGCCAGCAGCCGGGACGGGAACACCGGGGAGCTGTTTTTT CASSRDGNTGELFF - TRBJ2-2 - TRBV5-1
TGTGCCAGCAGCCAAGTCCGTAAGACGCACCAGTCCTACGAGCAGTACTTC CASSQVRKTHQSYEQYF - TRBJ2-7 - TRBV4-2
TGTGCCAGCAGCTTAGCGGGGGGGGGCTCCTACAATGAGCAGTTCTTC CASSLAGGGSYNEQFF TRBD2 TRBJ2-1 - TRBV7-8
TGCGCCAGCAGCCAAGGCCTAGCGGTGGGCTACGAGCAGTACTTC CASSQGLAVGYEQYF TRBD2 TRBJ2-7 - TRBV4-1
TGTGCCAGTAGCTCAGCGGCTAGCGGGTCTTACGAGCAGTACTTC CASSSAASGSYEQYF TRBD2 TRBJ2-7 - TRBV19
TGCGCCAGCAGCATAGGGACGGAGGAGACCCAGTACTTC CASSIGTEETQYF - TRBJ2-5 - TRBV5-1
TGCGCCAGCAGCTTAGAGGGGGCTTCCTACAATGAGCAGTTCTTC CASSLEGASYNEQFF TRBD1 TRBJ2-1 - TRBV5-1
TGTGCCAGCAGTTACTCAAGCGGGGGGAGCGATGAGCAGTTCTTC CASSYSSGGSDEQFF TRBD2 TRBJ2-1 - TRBV6-5
TGTGCCAGCCCTGCTGAGACGGCTGGAAACACCATATATTTT CASPAETAGNTIYF - TRBJ1-3 - TRBV21-1
TGTGCCAGCTCACCACAGGGGTCGGGAGAGACCCAGTACTTC CASSPQGSGETQYF - TRBJ2-5 - TRBV18
TGTGCCAGCAGCTTAGATCGCCGGGACAGAGACACAGATACGCAGTATTTT CASSLDRRDRDTDTQYF TRBD1 TRBJ2-3 - TRBV7-6
TGCGCCAGCAGCCAAAACAGGGGGCCAGATACGCAGTATTTT CASSQNRGPDTQYF TRBD1 TRBJ2-3 - TRBV4-3
TGTGCCAGCAGCGTAGATACAGGGGGCACTGAAGCTTTCTTT CASSVDTGGTEAFF TRBD1 TRBJ1-1 - TRBV9
TGTGCCAGCCGGGACAGGCTATCTAGCACAGATACGCAGTATTTT CASRDRLSSTDTQYF TRBD1 TRBJ2-3 once TRBV18
TGTGCCAGCAGCCCTCAAGAGAACTATGGCTACACCTTC CASSPQENYGYTF - TRBJ1-2 - TRBV14
TGTGCCAGCTCACCGGGGAGGGCGAGCTATGGCTACACCTTC CASSPGRASYGYTF - TRBJ1-2 - TRBV18
TGTGCCAGCAGCCCGCAGACAAGCACATTGGGAGAGACCCAGTACTTC CASSPQTSTLGETQYF - TRBJ2-5 - TRBV5-6
TGTGCCAGCAGCGCACGGGACATCTACAATGAGCAGTTCTTC CASSARDIYNEQFF - TRBJ2-1 - TRBV9
TGCAGCGCTAGGGACGGAACTAACTATGGCTACACCTTC CSARDGTNYGYTF - TRBJ1-2 - TRBV29-1
TGTGCCAGCAGTTCCGGGGGCGGGGGGATTAATGAGCAGTTCTTC CASSSGGGGINEQFF TRBD2 TRBJ2-1 - TRBV6-5
TGTGCCAGCAGCCACGATACAGGGAAGGGGTCCTACGAGCAGTACTTC CASSHDTGKGSYEQYF - TRBJ2-7 once TRBV14
TGTGCCAGCAGTCGGACATCCTACGAGCAGTACTTC CASSRTSYEQYF - TRBJ2-7 - TRBV11-2
TGTGCCAGCAGCGAGCGGGTTTCGGGCAATCAGCCCCAGCATTTT CASSERVSGNQPQHF - TRBJ1-5 - TRBV7-2
TGTGCCAGCAGCTTAGCGCCGGCCCTTACGAGCACAGATACGCAGTATTTT CASSLAPALTSTDTQYF - TRBJ2-3 - TRBV7-2
TGTGCCAGCAGCGTAGGCGGGGCCAACAATGAGCAGTTCTTC CASSVGGANNEQFF - TRBJ2-1 - TRBV9
TGTGCCATCAGGGGGGTAGCGGCTACTACAGATACGCAGTATTTT CAIRGVAATTDTQYF - TRBJ2-3 - TRBV10-3
TGTGCCAGCTCACCACTCACTAGCCAAGAGACCCAGTACTTC CASSPLTSQETQYF - TRBJ2-5 - TRBV18
TGTGCCAGCAGCTTAGCAGGGGACAGGGGCGTAGCCAAAAACATTCAGTACTTC CASSLAGDRGVAKNIQYF TRBD1 TRBJ2-4 - TRBV7-2
TGTGCCAGCAGCTTGGACGGCGGGGGGGTTACGCAGTATTTT CASSLDGGGVTQYF TRBD2 TRBJ2-3 - TRBV5-6
TGTGCTAGTGTAGTTAGCGGGACAACAGATACGCAGTATTTT CASVVSGTTDTQYF TRBD2 TRBJ2-3 - TRBV12-5
TGTGCCACCCGGCCAAATGGGGGGGAGACCCAGTACTTC CATRPNGGETQYF - TRBJ2-5 - TRBV19